This T cell receptor (beta chain) is drawn from a study of blood T cell repertoires in COVID-19. Study as a whole: Sites in the United States, Italy and Spain provided acute and convalescent COVID-19 samples. The analysed material was cDNA or gDNA that came from T cells, B-cell-depleted T cells, or PBMCs.

Per the authors' pipeline: Amplifying reference gene primers gave estimates of nucleated cell counts. The method was immunoSEQ multiplex PCR; TCRdb's version includes in-frame clones alone and lacks a portion of them. That table supplies the V and J calls and clone size; D and trimming were determined from the DNA. The table shows about 280,000 clones, with over 75% occurring only once. With 2 bases removed from V and 1 base from J, the gap between germline ends came to 15 bases. The germline gives CDR1 LNHDA, CDR2 SQIVND (reference sequence). This CDR3 has 17 amino acids. The receptor's source is a young man with active or convalescent COVID-19. The chain employs TRBV19 and TRBJ1-5, with a possible D match to TRBD1 (5 bases). Sample: peripheral blood. Here the CDR3 reads CASSIIGAGVSNQPQHF. The CDR3 DNA is TGTGCCAGTAGTATAATAGGGGCAGGTGTGAGCAATCAGCCCCAGCATTTT.